A single sample is the source of the 24 T cell receptor beta chains below, sequenced in a study of control samples from healthy donors and cancer patients. Repertoires were generated with immunoSEQ multiplex PCR, while TCRdb's copy carries only in-frame clones and drops some. The sample holds 100,000 to 130,000 clones, 82% seen once. The specimen was blood. These receptors all come from a man younger than 30 in good health.

The chain has TRBV24-1 and TRBJ2-1; D is unresolved. The CDR3 extends over 12 amino acids. Trimming cost V 6 bases and J 7 bases, with 9 bases left between them. CDR1 is KGHDR and CDR2 is SFDVKD in the germline V gene. The CDR3 is CATSLGQNEQFF. The CDR3 DNA reads as TGTGCCACCAGTTTAGGTCAAAATGAGCAGTTCTTC.

This sequence joins TRBV29-1 and TRBJ2-2, with 8 bases lining up with TRBD1. Looked up from germline, CDR1 is SQVTM and CDR2 is ANQGSEA. The junction had 4 bases not matched to a gene; V was cut back by 5 bases and J by 5 bases. The CDR3 is 13 amino acids. The CDR3 nucleotides read TGCAGCGTTAATACAGGGGGGACCGGGGAGCTGTTTTTT. Translation: CSVNTGGTGELFF.

The gene calls are TRBV5-1 and TRBJ2-3, with a possible D match to TRBD1 (7 bases). V was clipped by 3 bases and J by 0 bases, with 14 bases between them. The CDR3 covers 16 residues. CDR1 and CDR2 (germline): SGHRS, YFSETQ. CDR3 loop: CASSSIRGASTDTQYF. CDR3 nucleotide sequence: TGCGCCAGCAGCTCAATCAGGGGGGCAAGCACAGATACGCAGTATTTT.

This clone was seen a single time. This chain joins TRBV14 and TRBJ2-6; TRBD2 might be the D (6 bases). The ends were cut back, 2 bases at V and 0 bases at J, with 17 bases in the middle. Germline CDR1 is SGHDN and CDR2 is FVKESK. CDR3 length: 19 amino acids. The CDR3 loop is CASSQLTGTFSSGANVLTF. The CDR3 region has the DNA TGTGCCAGCAGCCAACTTACCGGGACTTTTAGCTCTGGGGCCAACGTCCTGACTTTC. Looking up the rest from reference TRBV14 and TRBJ2-6 gives the full variable domain: EAGVTQFPSHSVIEKGQTVTLRCDPISGHDNLYWYRRVMGKEIKFLLHFVKESKQDESGMPNNRFLAERTGGTYSTLKVQPAELEDSGVYFCASSQLTGTFSSGANVLTFGAGSRLTVL.

The chain carries TRBV28 and TRBJ1-5; a weak D match, TRBD1 (6 bases). Deletions cut 5 bases from V and 4 bases from J, with 9 bases between. Germline CDR1 and CDR2: MDHEN and SYDVKM. CDR3 size: 13 residues. The CDR3 DNA reads as TGTGCCAGCAGTCTTCAGGGGAATCAGCCCCAGCATTTT. It encodes CASSLQGNQPQHF. Looking up the rest from reference TRBV28 and TRBJ1-5 gives the full variable domain: DVKVTQSSRYLVKRTGEKVFLECVQDMDHENMFWYRQDPGLGLRLIYFSYDVKMKEKGDIPEGYSVSREKKERFSLILESASTNQTSMYLCASSLQGNQPQHFGDGTRLSIL.

The chain couples TRBV7-2 to TRBJ2-3, with 12 bases fitting TRBD2. V shed 4 bases and J 0 bases; nucleotides not matched to a gene: 2. CDR3 size: 16 residues. Germline CDR1 is SGHTA and CDR2 is FQGNSA. As DNA, the CDR3 is TGTGCCAGCAGCTCGGGACTAGCGGGCAGCACAGATACGCAGTATTTT. Protein sequence: CASSSGLAGSTDTQYF.

The genes are TRBV4-2 and TRBJ1-2; perhaps TRBD1 as D (6 bases). In germline, CDR1 is LGHNA, CDR2 YNFKEQ. The V gene lost 5 bases and the J gene lost 0 bases, with 16 bases spanning the gap. The CDR3 is made up of 16 amino acids. The CDR3 region is CASSFSEGGTNYGYTF. CDR3 bases: TGTGCCAGCAGCTTCAGCGAGGGGGGCACTAACTATGGCTACACCTTC.

The CDR3 DNA sequence: TGTGCCAGCAGCCGCATCCGAGACAGGGACGGCGGCTACACCTTC. Translation: CASSRIRDRDGGYTF. The chain has TRBV5-4 and TRBJ1-2, with 7 bases aligning to TRBD1. Looked up from germline, CDR1 is SGHNT and CDR2 is YYREEE (reference sequence). The CDR3 is 15 residues long. Germline trimming cut 4 bases from V and 8 bases from J; bases unmatched to any gene: 14.

The chain carries TRBV9 and TRBJ2-1; TRBD2 agrees at 10 bases. The junction had 10 bases not matched to a gene; V was cut back by 4 bases and J by 9 bases. This CDR3 region has 15 residues. Germline assignment: CDR1 SGDLS and CDR2 YYNGEE. DNA of the CDR3: TGTGCCAGCAGCCCCGACAGCGGGGGGGCAAGTGAGCAGTTCTTC. It specifies CASSPDSGGASEQFF.

The V and J genes are TRBV7-9 and TRBJ1-6; a possible D gene is TRBD1 (5 bases). The germline V gene has CDR1 SEHNR and CDR2 FQNEAQ (reference sequence). The CDR3 length is 15 residues. V was shortened by 5 bases and J by 7 bases, with 15 bases between the two germline ends. The DNA of the CDR3 is TGTGCCAGCAGCGCGCGGGACGGAAGAAATTCACCCCTCCACTTT. Translating it yields CASSARDGRNSPLHF.

This chain joins TRBV5-4 and TRBJ1-2; D perhaps matches TRBD1 (6 bases). V was pared by 0 bases and J by 2 bases, with 14 bases between. CDR1 is SGHNT, CDR2 YYREEE, per germline (reference sequence). CDR3 length: 16 amino acids. The CDR3 region is CASSLAGGASNYGYTF. The CDR3 coding sequence is TGTGCCAGCAGCTTGGCGGGGGGCGCCTCAAACTATGGCTACACCTTC.

The chain uses TRBV6-2 or TRBV6-3 and TRBJ2-7; 8 bases fit TRBD2. The V and J ends lost 2 bases and 9 bases, in that order; junction bases with no gene match: 15. Germline V gene sequence: CDR1 MNHEY, CDR2 SVGEGT. There are 16 residues in the CDR3. CDR3 protein: CASSYDSGGASRVQYF. CDR3 sequence (DNA): TGTGCCAGCAGTTACGACAGCGGGGGCGCTTCGAGGGTGCAGTACTTC.

This chain connects TRBV7-2 to TRBJ2-1; D uncertain. This CDR3 spans 11 amino acids. V lost 4 bases and J lost 6, with 4 bases in between. Germline loops: CDR1 SGHTA, CDR2 FQGNSA. CDR3 residues: CASSSRNEQFF. CDR3 bases: TGTGCCAGCAGCTCCCGCAATGAGCAGTTCTTC.

This clone was found once. This chain connects TRBV9 to TRBJ1-2, with 8 bases aligning to TRBD1. This CDR3 comprises 15 residues. V shed 5 bases and J 2 bases; nucleotides not matched to a gene: 8. Germline values: CDR1 SGDLS, CDR2 YYNGEE. The CDR3 loop is CASSASRGRNYGYTF. In DNA form, the CDR3 reads TGTGCCAGCAGTGCTTCCAGGGGGCGAAACTATGGCTACACCTTC.

The chain uses TRBV5-1 and TRBJ2-3; 9 bases are shared with TRBD1. Germline assignment: CDR1 SGHRS and CDR2 YFSETQ. Unmatched junction bases numbered 11, after V lost 0 bases and J lost 3 bases. CDR3 size: 18 residues. The CDR3 DNA follows: TGCGCCAGCAGCTTGGACCCAATCGGACAGGGGCGGACAGATACGCAGTATTTT. As protein: CASSLDPIGQGRTDTQYF.

The chain employs TRBV4-1 and TRBJ1-2; D uncertain. The germline V gene has CDR1 MGHRA and CDR2 YSYEKL. The CDR3 contains 15 residues. Trimming removed 0 bases from V and 3 bases from J, with 11 bases in between. The CDR3 coding sequence is TGCGCCAGCAGCCAAGATTTCGGGGTTCACTATGGCTACACCTTC. This codes for CASSQDFGVHYGYTF.

The chain couples TRBV30 to TRBJ2-5, with 7 bases fitting TRBD1. Germline loops: CDR1 GTSNPN, CDR2 SVGIG (reference sequence). The V gene end was trimmed by 6 bases and the J gene end by 4 bases; junction bases not matched to a gene: 11. The CDR3 covers 14 residues. CDR3 nucleotide sequence: TGTGCCTGCGAACCTACAGGGGAACCAGAGACCCAGTACTTC. Amino acid sequence: CACEPTGEPETQYF.

This clone showed up just a few times. The V call is TRBV5-8, the J call TRBJ2-7; 7 bases line up with TRBD2. CDR1 SGHTS and CDR2 YDEGEE come from the germline V gene. The CDR3 extends over 14 amino acids. With 3 bases clipped from V and 3 bases from J, the junction kept 6 bases outside the gene matches. For the CDR3, the DNA is TGTGCCAGCAGCTCCCGGGGAGGGAACTACGAGCAGTACTTC. It specifies CASSSRGGNYEQYF.

The rearrangement links TRBV7-2 to TRBJ2-7; possibly TRBD2 for D (5 bases). Trimming cost V 5 bases and J 4 bases, with 12 bases left between them. Germline assignment: CDR1 SGHTA and CDR2 FQGNSA. The CDR3 runs to 13 residues. The CDR3 sequence is CASSVAGGYEQYF. The CDR3 DNA sequence: TGTGCCAGCAGCGTTGCGGGTGGGTACGAGCAGTACTTC.

CDR3 nucleotide sequence: TGTGCCAGCAGCCAAGATAACGGGTCCGGGGAGCTGTTTTTT. It translates to CASSQDNGSGELFF. The chain is built from TRBV3-1 (or the pseudogene TRBV3-2) and TRBJ2-2; D gene uncertain. Trimming took off 0 bases at V and 6 bases at J, with 8 bases between the two ends. This CDR3 has 14 residues. Germline V gene lookup returns CDR1 LGHDT and CDR2 YNNKEL (reference sequence).

The count of this clone is one. This chain links TRBV5-6 with TRBJ2-7, with D uncertain. The CDR3 is made up of 14 amino acids. The germline V gene has CDR1 SGHDT and CDR2 YYEEEE. V was cut by 4 bases and J by 3 bases, with 14 bases left in between. The CDR3 sequence: CASSAPPLLYEQYF. The DNA for the CDR3 is TGTGCCAGCAGCGCTCCCCCTCTACTCTACGAGCAGTACTTC.

This sequence joins TRBV9 and TRBJ2-1; D remains unclear. The V gene lost 4 bases and the J gene lost 7 bases, with 12 bases spanning the gap. The length of the CDR3 is 13 residues. Germline V gene lookup returns CDR1 SGDLS and CDR2 YYNGEE. The CDR3 DNA reads TGTGCCAGCAGCCCCCTTGTCACTAATGAGCAGTTCTTC. Encoded protein: CASSPLVTNEQFF.

This sequence joins TRBV10-2 and TRBJ1-1; a weak D match, TRBD1 (5 bases). The length of the CDR3 is 12 residues. Germline lookup yields CDR1 WSHSY and CDR2 SAAADI. The V end lost 2 bases, the J end lost 5 bases, and 6 bases lay between the germline ends. The CDR3 DNA follows: TGCGCCAGCAGTGAGGGGGGGACTGAAGCTTTCTTT. As protein: CASSEGGTEAFF.

The V gene is TRBV5-1, the J gene TRBJ2-1; TRBD2 agrees at 11 bases. The CDR3 length is 16 residues. The V segment lost 2 bases and the J segment 1 base; nucleotides outside the gene matches: 2. CDR1 is SGHRS and CDR2 is YFSETQ in the germline V gene. In nucleotides, the CDR3 is TGCGCCAGCAGCTTAGCTAGCGGGGGGTCCTACAATGAGCAGTTCTTC. Its protein is CASSLASGGSYNEQFF. Combining the CDR3 with reference TRBV5-1 and TRBJ2-1 gives the whole variable domain KAGVTQTPRYLIKTRGQQVTLSCSPISGHRSVSWYQQTPGQGLQFLFEYFSETQRNKGNFPGRFSGRQFSNSRSEMNVSTLELGDSALYLCASSLASGGSYNEQFFGPGTRLTVL.